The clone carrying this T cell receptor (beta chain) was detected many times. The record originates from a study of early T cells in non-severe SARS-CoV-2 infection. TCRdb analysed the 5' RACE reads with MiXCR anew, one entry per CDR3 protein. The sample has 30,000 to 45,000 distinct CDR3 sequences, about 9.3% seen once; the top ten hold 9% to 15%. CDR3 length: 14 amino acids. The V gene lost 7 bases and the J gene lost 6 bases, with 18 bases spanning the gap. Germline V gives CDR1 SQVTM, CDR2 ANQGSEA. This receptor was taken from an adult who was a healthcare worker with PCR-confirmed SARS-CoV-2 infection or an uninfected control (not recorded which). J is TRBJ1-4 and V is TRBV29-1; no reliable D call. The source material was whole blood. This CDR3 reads CSAGGRAEDEKLFF. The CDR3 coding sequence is TGCAGCGCCGGAGGGCGGGCTGAGGATGAAAAACTGTTTTTT.